Shown below are 12 T cell receptor beta chains from a single sample sequenced in a study of blood T cell repertoires in COVID-19. Method: immunoSEQ multiplex PCR; TCRdb's copy keeps in-frame clones and lacks some. Of some 71,000 clones listed, roughly nine tenths are singletons. Input material: peripheral blood. These receptors originate from a woman under 30 with acute or convalescent COVID-19.

This chain connects TRBV6-5 to TRBJ2-7; D is perhaps TRBD1 (7 bases). Trimming shortened V by 6 bases and J by 4 bases, and 13 bases separated the two germline ends. Germline values: CDR1 MNHEY, CDR2 SVGAGI. The CDR3 sequence is 13 residues long. CDR3 DNA sequence: TGTGCCAGCAGATCGACAGGGAGGTACGAGCAGTACTTC. Its protein is CASRSTGRYEQYF.

The chain has TRBV19 and TRBJ1-2, with 7 bases that match TRBD1. Germline values: CDR1 LNHDA, CDR2 SQIVND (reference sequence). The CDR3 contains 14 residues. V shed 5 bases and J 2 bases; nucleotides not matched to a gene: 5. CDR3 DNA: TGTGCCAGTAGTGATTTACAGGGGAACTATGGCTACACCTTC. It yields the protein CASSDLQGNYGYTF. Complete variable domain (other parts from reference TRBV19 and TRBJ1-2): DGGITQSPKYLFRKEGQNVTLSCEQNLNHDAMYWYRQDPGQGLRLIYYSQIVNDFQKGDIAEGYSVSREKKESFPLTVTSAQKNPTAFYLCASSDLQGNYGYTFGSGTRLTVV.

The V and J genes are TRBV5-6 and TRBJ2-7; weak D call: TRBD2 (6 bases). This CDR3 has 15 amino acids. V dropped 4 bases and J dropped 2 bases, with 16 bases sitting between them. In germline, CDR1 is SGHDT, CDR2 YYEEEE. CDR3 nucleotides: TGTGCCAGCAGCAGACGGGGGAAATGGGCCTACGAGCAGTACTTC. This sequence encodes CASSRRGKWAYEQYF.

V is TRBV7-9 and J is TRBJ2-3, with 11 positions matching TRBD2. Germline CDR1 reads SEHNR; CDR2 reads FQNEAQ (reference sequence). After removal of 3 bases from V and 1 base from J, the junction contained 0 bases not matched to a gene. The CDR3 runs to 15 residues. The CDR3 region is CASSLTSGGTDTQYF. Here the CDR3 DNA reads TGTGCCAGCAGCTTGACTAGCGGGGGCACAGATACGCAGTATTTT.

The J gene is TRBJ2-1, the V gene TRBV27; weak D call: TRBD1 (6 bases). V lost 3 bases, J lost 12 bases, and 15 bases lay in between. CDR1 is MNHEY, CDR2 SMNVEV, per germline (reference sequence). The CDR3 consists of 13 residues. The CDR3 sequence: CASSLGQGSRQFF. CDR3 nucleotide sequence: TGTGCCAGCAGTTTGGGTCAGGGGTCTCGGCAGTTCTTC.

J is TRBJ2-1 and V is TRBV10-3, with D possibly being TRBD2 (6 bases). Germline V lookup: CDR1 ENHRY, CDR2 SYGVKD. The V and J ends lost 6 bases and 7 bases respectively, with 16 bases between them. The CDR3 is 14 amino acids. The CDR3 loop is CAISRDSTANEQFF. The CDR3 DNA reads as TGTGCCATCAGCCGGGACTCCACGGCGAATGAGCAGTTCTTC.

The chain couples TRBV27 to TRBJ2-7; D not resolved. Germline lookup yields CDR1 MNHEY and CDR2 SMNVEV (reference sequence). The CDR3 covers 14 residues. Trimming shortened V by 6 bases and J by 1 base, and 13 bases separated the two germline ends. For the CDR3, the DNA is TGTGCCAGCAGAAAAACCGACTCATCCTACGAGCAGTACTTC. Residues: CASRKTDSSYEQYF.

The chain joins TRBV15 to TRBJ2-1; tentatively, D is TRBD2 (5 bases). Trimming took 1 base from V and 8 from J, leaving 21 bases between them. Germline CDR1 is LNHNV and CDR2 is YYDKDF (reference sequence). This CDR3 is built from 17 residues. The CDR3 DNA follows: TGTGCCACCAGCAGAGGACGAGGGCGAACTGTACAATATGAGCAGTTCTTC. Translated, it gives CATSRGRGRTVQYEQFF.

The DNA for the CDR3 is TGTGCCAGCAAGGGGATGGAAAACACCATATATTTT. It translates to CASKGMENTIYF. The chain carries TRBV6-6 and TRBJ1-3; the D gene is possibly TRBD1 (5 bases). Germline loops: CDR1 MNHNY, CDR2 SVGAGI (reference sequence). This CDR3 comprises 12 residues. V was pared by 7 bases and J by 6 bases, with 10 bases between.

This CDR3 is CASSPTFNEKLFF. In DNA form, the CDR3 reads TGTGCCAGCTCACCGACTTTTAATGAAAAACTGTTTTTT. The rearrangement links TRBV18 to TRBJ1-4; no reliable D call. CDR3 length: 13 residues. Germline V CDR1 and CDR2: KGHSH, LQKENI. V was cut by 3 bases and J by 4 bases, with 6 bases left in between.

The chain employs TRBV25-1 and TRBJ1-2; TRBD1 matches at 7 bases. The V gene's germline CDR1 is MGHDK and CDR2 SYGVNS. The J segment lost 3 bases and the V segment lost 2 bases, leaving 9 bases of the junction unmatched. The CDR3 runs 16 residues. CDR3 nucleotide sequence: TGTGCCAGCAGTGAAGCCGGGGCAGGGGGTGACTATGGCTACACCTTC. Protein sequence: CASSEAGAGGDYGYTF.

The gene calls are TRBV2 and TRBJ1-5, with a weak D call TRBD1 (5 bases). Germline CDR1 reads SNHLY; CDR2 reads FYNNEI. The CDR3 totals 14 residues. V gave up 2 bases and J gave up 6 bases, with 11 bases separating them. The CDR3 here is CASSERVGVQPQHF. CDR3 sequence (DNA): TGTGCCAGCAGTGAAAGGGTAGGGGTTCAGCCCCAGCATTTT. The full variable domain, completed using reference TRBV2 and TRBJ1-5, is EPEVTQTPSHQVTQMGQEVILRCVPISNHLYFYWYRQILGQKVEFLVSFYNNEISEKSEIFDDQFSVERPDGSNFTLKIRSTKLEDSAMYFCASSERVGVQPQHFGDGTRLSIL.